This is a list of T cell receptor beta chains from one sample in a study of technical replicates of blood from a few donors. Using immunoSEQ multiplex PCR, the repertoire was profiled, and TCRdb retains in-frame clones only, with some absent. The sample holds tens of thousands of clones, 94% seen once. The sample was T cells isolated from PBMCs. The receptors shown here come from a human donor in good health. Each CDR3 is given with its conserved first and last residue. Each record gives: D gene, J gene, clone size, V gene, CDR3 DNA, CDR3 protein. The D gene is left open where the match is weak. Only part of the rows carry a size: once, few, many, or a class if the clone is expanded.

d_call: .
j_call: TRBJ2-3
clone_size: .
v_call: TRBV11-2
cdr3_nt: TGTGCCAGCAGCTCGCGGGGGCCAGATACGCAGTATTTT
cdr3_aa: CASSSRGPDTQYF

d_call: TRBD2
j_call: TRBJ2-1
clone_size: .
v_call: TRBV28
cdr3_nt: TGTGCCAGCAGTTTACTGTCTAGCGGGAGTCGGGATGAGCAGTTCTTC
cdr3_aa: CASSLLSSGSRDEQFF

d_call: .
j_call: TRBJ1-1
clone_size: once
v_call: TRBV19
cdr3_nt: TGTGCCAGTAGTAAGGGACTCCCGAACACTGAAGCTTTCTTT
cdr3_aa: CASSKGLPNTEAFF

d_call: .
j_call: TRBJ1-1
clone_size: .
v_call: TRBV7-6
cdr3_nt: TGTGCCAGCAGCTTAGCAGGGGGAGGGACTGAAGCTTTCTTT
cdr3_aa: CASSLAGGGTEAFF

d_call: TRBD1
j_call: TRBJ2-7
clone_size: .
v_call: TRBV18
cdr3_nt: TGTGCCAGCTCACCGGTGGGACAGGGTGGAACCTACGAGCAGTACTTC
cdr3_aa: CASSPVGQGGTYEQYF

d_call: TRBD1
j_call: TRBJ1-5
clone_size: .
v_call: TRBV6-5
cdr3_nt: TGTGCCAGCAGTTATGGACAGGGCAATCAGCCCCAGCATTTT
cdr3_aa: CASSYGQGNQPQHF

d_call: TRBD1
j_call: TRBJ2-1
clone_size: .
v_call: TRBV7-7
cdr3_nt: TGTGCTAGCAGCTTAGGGACAGACAATGAGCAGTTCTTC
cdr3_aa: CASSLGTDNEQFF

d_call: TRBD2
j_call: TRBJ2-1
clone_size: once
v_call: TRBV2
cdr3_nt: TGTGCCAGCAGTGATTGGCTAGCGGATTACAATGAGCAGTTCTTC
cdr3_aa: CASSDWLADYNEQFF

d_call: .
j_call: TRBJ1-2
clone_size: .
v_call: TRBV5-1
cdr3_nt: TGCGCCAGCAGCTTGACGTCGGCAGGGGTTAACTATGGCTACACCTTC
cdr3_aa: CASSLTSAGVNYGYTF

d_call: TRBD2
j_call: TRBJ2-5
clone_size: .
v_call: TRBV5-4
cdr3_nt: TGTGCCAGCAGCCTTGAGGGACTAGCGGGGATAAGGGAGACCCAGTACTTC
cdr3_aa: CASSLEGLAGIRETQYF

d_call: TRBD2
j_call: TRBJ2-1
clone_size: .
v_call: TRBV6-5
cdr3_nt: TGTGCCAGCAGAGAGCGGGAGGCCCTAAGGAATGAGCAGTTCTTC
cdr3_aa: CASREREALRNEQFF

d_call: TRBD1
j_call: TRBJ1-2
clone_size: .
v_call: TRBV19
cdr3_nt: TGTGCCAGTAGTATCCATGGGACAGGGGAACAAAATGGCTACACCTTC
cdr3_aa: CASSIHGTGEQNGYTF

d_call: .
j_call: TRBJ1-1
clone_size: .
v_call: TRBV5-8
cdr3_nt: TGTGCCAGCAGCTTGGACGGGATTGGTACTGAAGCTTTCTTT
cdr3_aa: CASSLDGIGTEAFF

d_call: TRBD1
j_call: TRBJ2-5
clone_size: .
v_call: TRBV15
cdr3_nt: TGTGCCACCAGCAGAGATCGTAGGGGACAGAACCAAGAGACCCAGTACTTC
cdr3_aa: CATSRDRRGQNQETQYF

d_call: TRBD2
j_call: TRBJ2-1
clone_size: .
v_call: TRBV7-9
cdr3_nt: TGTGCCAGCAGCCCGGCCGGGACTAGCGGGGGCGCCGCTTACAATGAGCAGTTCTTC
cdr3_aa: CASSPAGTSGGAAYNEQFF

d_call: .
j_call: TRBJ2-2
clone_size: .
v_call: TRBV7-9
cdr3_nt: TGTGCCAGCAGCCCACAACAGCTGAGCGGGGAGCTGTTTTTT
cdr3_aa: CASSPQQLSGELFF

d_call: .
j_call: TRBJ1-5
clone_size: .
v_call: TRBV11-3
cdr3_nt: TGTGCCAGCAGCTTAGGGGTCCCGGAGGACAGTCAGCCCCAGCATTTT
cdr3_aa: CASSLGVPEDSQPQHF

d_call: .
j_call: TRBJ2-1
clone_size: .
v_call: TRBV25-1
cdr3_nt: TGTGCCAGCAGTGACCTCTCAGGTGCCAATGAGCAGTTCTTC
cdr3_aa: CASSDLSGANEQFF

d_call: TRBD1
j_call: TRBJ1-3
clone_size: .
v_call: TRBV11-3
cdr3_nt: TGTGCCAGCAGGGGGAGGACAGGACAGTCTGGAAACACCATATATTTT
cdr3_aa: CASRGRTGQSGNTIYF

d_call: TRBD2
j_call: TRBJ2-7
clone_size: .
v_call: TRBV25-1
cdr3_nt: TGTGCCAGCCAAGGACTAGCTCGAACGCAGTACTTC
cdr3_aa: CASQGLARTQYF

d_call: .
j_call: TRBJ2-2
clone_size: .
v_call: TRBV27
cdr3_nt: TGTGCCAGCAGTTTCCGTGAGGTCGGGGGGGAGCTGTTTTTT
cdr3_aa: CASSFREVGGELFF

d_call: .
j_call: TRBJ1-2
clone_size: .
v_call: TRBV5-1
cdr3_nt: TGCGCCAGCAGCTCGATACAATCTCGGACAGTGAGCTACACCTTC
cdr3_aa: CASSSIQSRTVSYTF

d_call: .
j_call: TRBJ1-4
clone_size: .
v_call: TRBV7-2
cdr3_nt: TGTGCCAGCAGCACGGGGTCCAATGAAAAACTGTTTTTT
cdr3_aa: CASSTGSNEKLFF

d_call: .
j_call: TRBJ1-6
clone_size: .
v_call: TRBV6-5
cdr3_nt: TGTGCCAGCAGTTACTCGATTCCGGGAAAGTCACCCCTCCACTTT
cdr3_aa: CASSYSIPGKSPLHF

d_call: TRBD2
j_call: TRBJ2-7
clone_size: .
v_call: TRBV9
cdr3_nt: TGTGCCAGCAGCGGAGGGACTAGCGGAACCTACGAGCAGTACTTC
cdr3_aa: CASSGGTSGTYEQYF

d_call: .
j_call: TRBJ1-1
clone_size: .
v_call: TRBV28
cdr3_nt: TGTGCCAGCAGGCACCGGGACGGGAGCACTGAAGCTTTCTTT
cdr3_aa: CASRHRDGSTEAFF

d_call: .
j_call: TRBJ1-1
clone_size: .
v_call: TRBV27
cdr3_nt: TGTGCCAGCAGTTACTCCCCACCGAACACTGAAGCTTTCTTT
cdr3_aa: CASSYSPPNTEAFF

d_call: TRBD2
j_call: TRBJ2-3
clone_size: .
v_call: TRBV7-3
cdr3_nt: TGTGCCAGCAGCCCTAATCAGCGGGGGGTCACAGATACGCAGTATTTT
cdr3_aa: CASSPNQRGVTDTQYF

d_call: .
j_call: TRBJ1-5
clone_size: .
v_call: TRBV7-2
cdr3_nt: TGTGCCAGCAGCCCAACAGGGTACAATCAGCCCCAGCATTTT
cdr3_aa: CASSPTGYNQPQHF

d_call: .
j_call: TRBJ1-1
clone_size: few
v_call: TRBV30
cdr3_nt: TGTGCCTGGAGTCTCGACAGACTGAACACTGAAGCTTTCTTT
cdr3_aa: CAWSLDRLNTEAFF

d_call: .
j_call: TRBJ2-1
clone_size: .
v_call: TRBV14
cdr3_nt: TGTGCCAGCAGCCAAGAGCGGCTAGCCGATGAGCAGTTCTTC
cdr3_aa: CASSQERLADEQFF

d_call: TRBD1
j_call: TRBJ1-2
clone_size: once
v_call: TRBV2
cdr3_nt: TGTGCCAGCAGGTCAAGCGGGACAGGGTTAGGCTACACCTTC
cdr3_aa: CASRSSGTGLGYTF

d_call: TRBD1
j_call: TRBJ1-6
clone_size: once
v_call: TRBV25-1
cdr3_nt: TGTGCCAGCAGTTGGGGGGACAGATCACCCCTCCACTTT
cdr3_aa: CASSWGDRSPLHF

d_call: TRBD1
j_call: TRBJ2-7
clone_size: .
v_call: TRBV30
cdr3_nt: TGTGCCTGCCTCCCCTACCCAGGGGGCGATTCCTACGAGCAGTACTTC
cdr3_aa: CACLPYPGGDSYEQYF

d_call: TRBD1
j_call: TRBJ2-2
clone_size: once
v_call: TRBV29-1
cdr3_nt: TGCAGCGCCGTGGGCCTTCCGGGACAGAGTACCGGGGAGCTGTTTTTT
cdr3_aa: CSAVGLPGQSTGELFF

d_call: .
j_call: TRBJ2-7
clone_size: .
v_call: TRBV7-9
cdr3_nt: TGTGCCAGCACCGGGACTTTATTACGTGAGCAGTACTTC
cdr3_aa: CASTGTLLREQYF

d_call: .
j_call: TRBJ1-5
clone_size: .
v_call: TRBV14
cdr3_nt: TGTGCCAGCAGCCACCAGGGCGGCAATCAGCCCCAGCATTTT
cdr3_aa: CASSHQGGNQPQHF

d_call: .
j_call: TRBJ2-2
clone_size: .
v_call: TRBV5-1
cdr3_nt: TGCGCCAGCAGCTTTTATCCCGGGGAGCTGTTTTTT
cdr3_aa: CASSFYPGELFF

d_call: TRBD1
j_call: TRBJ1-1
clone_size: .
v_call: TRBV11-2
cdr3_nt: TGTGCCAGCCATACCTCGTTGCAGGGGGCTGAAGCTTTCTTT
cdr3_aa: CASHTSLQGAEAFF

d_call: .
j_call: TRBJ1-2
clone_size: .
v_call: TRBV4-1
cdr3_nt: TGCGCCAGCAGCCCACTGATCGGGCAGGGTGACTATGGCTACACCTTC
cdr3_aa: CASSPLIGQGDYGYTF

d_call: TRBD1
j_call: TRBJ1-5
clone_size: .
v_call: TRBV28
cdr3_nt: TGTGCCAGCAGTCTGGTGACAGGGGCGGGCAATCAGCCCCAGCATTTT
cdr3_aa: CASSLVTGAGNQPQHF

d_call: .
j_call: TRBJ1-2
clone_size: .
v_call: TRBV28
cdr3_nt: TGTGCCAGCAGTTTCGGCGGGAACTATGGCTACACCTTC
cdr3_aa: CASSFGGNYGYTF

d_call: .
j_call: TRBJ1-1
clone_size: .
v_call: TRBV9
cdr3_nt: TGTGCCAGTACCGGGGTGGGATTGAACACTGAAGCTTTCTTT
cdr3_aa: CASTGVGLNTEAFF

d_call: .
j_call: TRBJ2-7
clone_size: .
v_call: TRBV7-9
cdr3_nt: TGTGCCAGCAGCCCCGAGTGGGGGCTGACCTACGAGCAGTACTTC
cdr3_aa: CASSPEWGLTYEQYF

d_call: .
j_call: TRBJ2-7
clone_size: .
v_call: TRBV30
cdr3_nt: TGTGCCTGGAACGGGGGTGCCTACGAGCAGTACTTC
cdr3_aa: CAWNGGAYEQYF

d_call: TRBD2
j_call: TRBJ2-1
clone_size: .
v_call: TRBV7-6
cdr3_nt: TGTGCCAGCAGCTCCCAGCGGGGGGAGGTGATGTATGAGCAGTTCTTC
cdr3_aa: CASSSQRGEVMYEQFF

d_call: TRBD1
j_call: TRBJ1-6
clone_size: .
v_call: TRBV5-1
cdr3_nt: TGCGCCAGCAGCGGAACATGGACAGGGTCTAGTTCACCCCTCCACTTT
cdr3_aa: CASSGTWTGSSSPLHF

d_call: TRBD2
j_call: TRBJ2-3
clone_size: .
v_call: TRBV9
cdr3_nt: TGTGCCAGCAGCCCGAGAACCAGCGGGGGGGCTTGGGATACGCAGTATTTT
cdr3_aa: CASSPRTSGGAWDTQYF

d_call: TRBD1
j_call: TRBJ2-3
clone_size: .
v_call: TRBV5-4
cdr3_nt: TGTGCCAGCAGCCCCCAGGACAGGGTAAACACAGATACGCAGTATTTT
cdr3_aa: CASSPQDRVNTDTQYF

d_call: .
j_call: TRBJ2-3
clone_size: once
v_call: TRBV7-8
cdr3_nt: TGTGCCAGCACCTTAAAAAGGGGAGATACGCAGTATTTT
cdr3_aa: CASTLKRGDTQYF